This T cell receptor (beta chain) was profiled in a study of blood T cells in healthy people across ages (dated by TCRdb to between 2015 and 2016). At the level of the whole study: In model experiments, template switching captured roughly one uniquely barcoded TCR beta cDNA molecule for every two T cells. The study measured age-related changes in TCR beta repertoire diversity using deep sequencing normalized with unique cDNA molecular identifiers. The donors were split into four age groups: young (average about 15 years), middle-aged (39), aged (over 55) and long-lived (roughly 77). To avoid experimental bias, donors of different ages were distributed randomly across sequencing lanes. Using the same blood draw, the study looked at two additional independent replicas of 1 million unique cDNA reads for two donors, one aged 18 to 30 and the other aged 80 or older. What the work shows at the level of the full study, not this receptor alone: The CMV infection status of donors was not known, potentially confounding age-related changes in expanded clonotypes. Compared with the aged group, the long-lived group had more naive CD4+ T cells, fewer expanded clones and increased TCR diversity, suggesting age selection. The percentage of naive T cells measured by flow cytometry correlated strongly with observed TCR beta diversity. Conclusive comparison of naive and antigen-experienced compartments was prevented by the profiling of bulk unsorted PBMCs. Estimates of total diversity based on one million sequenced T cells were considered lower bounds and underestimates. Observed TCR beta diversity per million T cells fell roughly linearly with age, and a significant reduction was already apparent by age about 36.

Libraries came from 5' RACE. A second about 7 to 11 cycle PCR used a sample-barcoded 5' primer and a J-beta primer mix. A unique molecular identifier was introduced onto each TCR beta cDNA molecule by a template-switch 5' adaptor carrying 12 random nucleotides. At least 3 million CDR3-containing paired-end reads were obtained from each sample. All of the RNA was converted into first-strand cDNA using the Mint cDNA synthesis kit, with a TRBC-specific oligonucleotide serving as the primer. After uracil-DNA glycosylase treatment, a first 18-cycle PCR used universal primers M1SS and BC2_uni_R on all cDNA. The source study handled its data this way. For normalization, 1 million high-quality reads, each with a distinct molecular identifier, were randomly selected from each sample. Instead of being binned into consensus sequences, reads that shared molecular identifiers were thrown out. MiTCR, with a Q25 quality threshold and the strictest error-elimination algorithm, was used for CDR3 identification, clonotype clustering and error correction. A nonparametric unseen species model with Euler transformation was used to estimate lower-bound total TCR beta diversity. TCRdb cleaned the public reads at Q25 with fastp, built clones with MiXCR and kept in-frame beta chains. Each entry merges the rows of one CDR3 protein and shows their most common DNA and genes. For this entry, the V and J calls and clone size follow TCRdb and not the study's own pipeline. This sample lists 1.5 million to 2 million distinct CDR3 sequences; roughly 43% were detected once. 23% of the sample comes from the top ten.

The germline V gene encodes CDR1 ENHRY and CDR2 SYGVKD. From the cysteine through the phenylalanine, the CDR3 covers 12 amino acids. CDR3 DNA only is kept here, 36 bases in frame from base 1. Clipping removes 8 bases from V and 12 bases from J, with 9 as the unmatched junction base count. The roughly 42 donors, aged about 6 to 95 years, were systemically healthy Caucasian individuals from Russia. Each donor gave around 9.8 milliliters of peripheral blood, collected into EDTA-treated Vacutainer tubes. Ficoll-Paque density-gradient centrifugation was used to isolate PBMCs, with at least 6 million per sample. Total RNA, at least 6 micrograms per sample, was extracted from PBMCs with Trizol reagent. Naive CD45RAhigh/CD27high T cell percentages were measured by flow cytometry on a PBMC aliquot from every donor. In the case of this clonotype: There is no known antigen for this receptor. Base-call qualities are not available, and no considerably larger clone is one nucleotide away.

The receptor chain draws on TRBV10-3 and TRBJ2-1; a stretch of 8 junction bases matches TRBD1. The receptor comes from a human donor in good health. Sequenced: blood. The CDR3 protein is CAIGQGATGQFF. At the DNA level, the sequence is TGTGCCATCGGACAGGGCGCTACGGGGCAGTTCTTC.